The next 27 T cell receptor beta chains were all read from a single sample in a study of blood T cells in healthy people across ages. Combining a sample-barcoded 5' primer with a J-beta primer mix, a second PCR ran for roughly 7 to 12 cycles. TCRdb re-called the 5' RACE reads with MiXCR, one entry per CDR3 protein. The data hold about 800,000 distinct CDR3 sequences, with 58% observed a single time. The sample taken for sequencing was blood. These receptors originate from a man aged 25-45 years in good health.

This clonotype was recorded a few times. The chain has TRBV27 and TRBJ1-6, with D perhaps TRBD1 (6 bases). V lost 4 bases and J 6 bases, leaving 16 bases between the germline ends. CDR3 length: 16 residues. Per the germline V gene, CDR1 is MNHEY and CDR2 is SMNVEV (reference sequence). CDR3 residues: CASSSGPGQLNSPLHF. The CDR3 coding sequence is TGTGCCAGCAGTTCGGGGCCCGGACAGCTTAATTCACCCCTCCACTTT.

V gene TRBV29-1 combines with J gene TRBJ1-1, with a tentative D call TRBD1 (5 bases). This CDR3 comprises 13 residues. Germline V gives CDR1 SQVTM, CDR2 ANQGSEA. V was cut by 4 bases and J by 5 bases, with 14 bases left in between. In nucleotides, the CDR3 is TGCAGCGTTGGGACAACGATGGGGACTGAAGCTTTCTTT. Its translation: CSVGTTMGTEAFF. Drawing the rest from reference TRBV29-1 and TRBJ1-1, the complete variable domain is SAVISQKPSRDICQRGTSLTIQCQVDSQVTMMFWYRQQPGQSLTLIATANQGSEATYESGFVIDKFPISRPNLTFSTLTVSNMSPEDSSIYLCSVGTTMGTEAFFGQGTRLTVV.

The chain couples TRBV7-8 to TRBJ2-5; D perhaps matches TRBD1 (5 bases). Germline values: CDR1 SGHVS, CDR2 FQNEAQ. V was cut by 11 bases and J by 11 bases, with 24 bases left in between. The CDR3 spans 13 residues. Here the CDR3 DNA reads TGTGCCTCAATCAAGGGGCAAGGGAATGAGCAGTACTTC. Translating it yields CASIKGQGNEQYF.

The V call is TRBV7-9, the J call TRBJ1-1, with a tentative D call TRBD1 (6 bases). The CDR3 has 9 residues. Germline CDR1 reads SEHNR; CDR2 reads FQNEAQ (reference sequence). Trimming shortened V by 11 bases and J by 11 bases, and 12 bases separated the two germline ends. DNA for the CDR3: TGTGCCGGTGACAGGCATGCTTTCTTT. Amino acids: CAGDRHAFF.

With respect to this clonotype: The junction and the germline gene differ at one end; a read error may be behind it. This chain's CDR3 is CASSAALSSNEQFF. DNA for the CDR3: TGTGCCAGCAGCGCGGCCCTTAGTAGCAATGAGCAGTTTTTC. The chain carries TRBV7-3 and TRBJ2-1; D gene uncertain. Germline lookup yields CDR1 SGHTA and CDR2 FQGTGA. The CDR3 totals 14 residues.

This clonotype was seen just once. This chain links TRBV25-1 with TRBJ2-1; 9 nucleotides agree with TRBD1. Trimming took 7 bases from V and 6 from J; bases not matched to a gene: 10. Germline V gives CDR1 MGHDK, CDR2 SYGVNS. This CDR3 comprises 15 residues. CDR3: CASIRGQGSINEQFF. The CDR3 nucleotides read TGTGCCAGCATCAGGGGACAGGGAAGTATCAATGAGCAGTTCTTC.

The chain is built from TRBV6-2 or TRBV6-3 and TRBJ2-3; the D gene is possibly TRBD1 (6 bases). CDR1 and CDR2 (germline): MNHEY, SVGEGT. Trimming shortened V by 0 bases and J by 4 bases, and 17 bases separated the two germline ends. The CDR3 runs 17 residues. The CDR3 DNA is TGTGCCAGCAGTTACTCGATTCAGGGACACCCCGCAGATACGCAGTATTTT. As protein: CASSYSIQGHPADTQYF.

The genes are TRBV4-3 and TRBJ2-7; no clear D gene. Trimming left V 1 base short and J 7 bases short, with 14 bases between. Per the germline V gene, CDR1 is LGHNA and CDR2 is YSLEER. The CDR3 runs 14 residues. In nucleotides, the CDR3 is TGCGCCAGCAGCCAAGGAGAAGCAATCAATGAGCAGTACTTC. Translated, it gives CASSQGEAINEQYF.

Notes on this clonotype: This may be a read error: a much more frequent sequence differs by one nucleotide. This rearrangement joins TRBV10-3 to TRBJ2-1, with 12 bases identical to TRBD1. The end of the DNA fits TRBJ2-7 better, so the J call may be wrong. This CDR3 comprises 15 residues. Germline lookup yields CDR1 ENHRY and CDR2 SYGVKD. The CDR3 sequence: CAISPGTGGYNEQYF. The CDR3 DNA sequence: TGTGCCATCAGCCCCGGGACAGGGGGCTACAATGAGCAGTACTTC.

This clonotype appeared a few times. Given a much more abundant clone one base away, this may be a read error. The rearrangement uses TRBV7-8 and TRBJ2-7; TRBD1 matches at 7 bases. The CDR3 loop spans 14 amino acids. The trim removed 5 bases at V and 0 bases at J, leaving 4 bases unmatched. Germline values: CDR1 SGHVS, CDR2 FQNEAQ. CDR3 amino acids: CASSVRDSSYEQYF. The CDR3, as DNA: TGTGCCAGCAGCGTTAGGGACAGCTCCTACGAGCAGTACTTC.

The CDR3 sequence: CSAMSGDISTDTQYF. The CDR3 nucleotides are TGCAGTGCAATGAGCGGGGACATTAGCACAGATACGCAGTATTTT. The chain is built from TRBV20-1 and TRBJ2-3; a possible D gene is TRBD2 (7 bases). Deletions cut 6 bases from V and 0 bases from J, with 16 bases between. The V gene's germline CDR1 is DFQATT and CDR2 SNEGSKA (reference sequence). There are 15 residues in the CDR3.

The chain has TRBV20-1 and TRBJ2-7; tentative D call: TRBD2 (5 bases). CDR1 DFQATT and CDR2 SNEGSKA come from the germline V gene (reference sequence). The CDR3 extends over 12 amino acids. V was clipped by 8 bases and J by 7 bases, with 18 bases between them. DNA of the CDR3: TGCAGTCGGGCGGGTGTTGGGGTTGAGCAGTACTTC. This sequence encodes CSRAGVGVEQYF.

The rearrangement links TRBV20-1 to TRBJ2-1, with 10 bases matching TRBD2. CDR1 and CDR2 (germline): DFQATT, SNEGSKA (reference sequence). V was clipped by 6 bases and J by 5 bases; unmatched bases: 10. The CDR3 runs to 15 residues. The CDR3 DNA is TGCAGTGCCGGCCCGCTAGCGGGGGACAACAATGAGCAGTTCTTC. Residues: CSAGPLAGDNNEQFF.

This clonotype appeared a few times. The V and J genes are TRBV28 and TRBJ2-3, with TRBD1 identical over 7 bases. The CDR3 loop spans 14 amino acids. Germline values: CDR1 MDHEN, CDR2 SYDVKM. V lost 8 bases, J lost 0 bases, and 5 bases stayed unmatched. For the CDR3, the DNA is TGTGCCAGCCGGCCGGGACAGAGCACAGATACGCAGTATTTT. Translation: CASRPGQSTDTQYF.

The J gene is TRBJ2-7, the V gene TRBV4-3, with 10 nucleotides matching TRBD1. CDR3 length: 15 amino acids. Germline assignment: CDR1 LGHNA and CDR2 YSLEER. V trimming: 4 bases; J trimming: 1 base; junction bases outside the gene matches: 4. DNA of the CDR3: TGCGCCAGCAGCCCCGGGACAGGGGATTCCTACGAGCAGTACTTC. It encodes CASSPGTGDSYEQYF.

The chain employs TRBV29-1 and TRBJ2-7; D gene uncertain. The V end was cut by 4 bases, the J end by 0 bases, with 13 bases between. The CDR3 is 14 amino acids. Germline CDR1 is SQVTM and CDR2 is ANQGSEA. CDR3 DNA: TGCAGCGTTGGTGTTCGAGAGCACTCCTACGAGCAGTACTTC. This translates into CSVGVREHSYEQYF.

This chain connects TRBV7-2 to TRBJ1-1, with 7 bases fitting TRBD1. The CDR3 totals 15 residues. Germline trimming cut 1 base from V and 1 base from J; bases unmatched to any gene: 3. Germline V gene sequence: CDR1 SGHTA, CDR2 FQGNSA. Written as DNA, the CDR3 is TGTGCCAGCAGCTTAGGGGGACAGCCGAACACTGAAGCTTTCTTT. This sequence encodes CASSLGGQPNTEAFF.

The chain employs TRBV6-5 and TRBJ1-1; 7 positions agree with TRBD1. The CDR3 length is 14 residues. With V trimmed by 5 bases and J by 4 bases, 7 bases remained unmatched. Germline loops: CDR1 MNHEY, CDR2 SVGAGI. The CDR3 is CASSATGDATEAFF. CDR3 coding DNA: TGTGCCAGCAGTGCCACAGGGGATGCCACTGAAGCTTTCTTT.

V is TRBV11-2 and J is TRBJ2-5, with D perhaps matching TRBD2 (5 bases). Per the germline V gene, CDR1 is SGHAT and CDR2 is FQNNGV. V was clipped by 5 bases and J by 3 bases, with 19 bases between them. The CDR3 sequence is 16 residues long. CDR3 amino acids: CASSLGENDGEETQYF. CDR3 coding DNA: TGTGCCAGCAGCCTCGGGGAGAACGATGGCGAAGAGACCCAGTACTTC.

This clonotype was seen only a few times. The CDR3 spells CASSRRTARGEQYF. DNA for the CDR3: TGTGCCAGCAGTCGTCGGACTGCCAGAGGCGAGCAGTACTTC. The J gene is TRBJ2-7, the V gene TRBV6-2 or TRBV6-3; tentatively, D is TRBD2 (5 bases). This CDR3 spans 14 amino acids. Trimming cost V 5 bases and J 6 bases, with 17 bases left between them. CDR1 is MNHEY, CDR2 SVGEGT, per germline.

CDR3 DNA: TGCGCCAGCAGCATACAGGGTCAGGGGGACGAGCAGTACTTC. Amino acid sequence: CASSIQGQGDEQYF. The rearrangement joins TRBV5-1 to TRBJ2-7; 7 bases align to TRBD1. Losses at the gene ends were 4 bases for V and 5 bases for J; bases not matched to a gene: 9. The CDR3 has 14 residues. Germline V gene lookup returns CDR1 SGHRS and CDR2 YFSETQ. The entire variable domain, with the rest obtained from reference TRBV5-1 and TRBJ2-7, is as follows: KAGVTQTPRYLIKTRGQQVTLSCSPISGHRSVSWYQQTPGQGLQFLFEYFSETQRNKGNFPGRFSGRQFSNSRSEMNVSTLELGDSALYLCASSIQGQGDEQYFGPGTRLTVT.

The J gene is TRBJ1-2, the V gene TRBV7-2; a possible D gene is TRBD1 (6 bases). Trimming shortened V by 2 bases and J by 7 bases, and 20 bases separated the two germline ends. Per germline, CDR1 SGHTA and CDR2 FQGNSA. The length of the CDR3 is 16 residues. The CDR3 sequence is CASSLRSQGWAGGYTF. In DNA form, the CDR3 reads TGTGCCAGCAGCTTAAGATCACAGGGATGGGCGGGTGGCTACACCTTC.

The chain combines TRBV20-1 with TRBJ2-1, with TRBD2 matching 8 bases. There are 16 residues in the CDR3. From germline, CDR1 is DFQATT and CDR2 SNEGSKA (reference sequence). V was clipped by 3 bases and J by 9 bases; unmatched bases: 16. CDR3 sequence (DNA): TGCAGTGCTAGTCGAGTTGACGGGAGGGCCAGGGGTGAGCAGTTCTTC. This encodes CSASRVDGRARGEQFF.

CDR3 sequence: CASSELGPNSPLHF. The CDR3, as DNA: TGTGCCAGCAGTGAACTGGGACCAAATTCACCCCTCCACTTT. The rearrangement joins TRBV25-1 to TRBJ1-6, with D perhaps TRBD1 (5 bases). Looked up from germline, CDR1 is MGHDK and CDR2 is SYGVNS. The V end lost 2 bases, the J end lost 7 bases, and 9 bases lay between the germline ends. CDR3 length: 14 amino acids.

V is TRBV12-3 or TRBV12-4 and J is TRBJ2-7; TRBD2 matches at 11 bases. V was pared by 3 bases and J by 7 bases, with 8 bases of the junction left unmatched. The CDR3 has 15 amino acids. The CDR3 sequence is CASSFGTSGSGEQYF. The DNA of the CDR3 is TGTGCCAGCAGTTTTGGGACTAGCGGCTCGGGGGAGCAGTACTTC.

This clonotype was seen a few times. This chain connects TRBV13 to TRBJ2-5, with TRBD2 identical over 8 bases. The CDR3 has 14 amino acids. Germline assignment: CDR1 PRHDT and CDR2 FYEKMQ (reference sequence). The V gene end was trimmed by 4 bases and the J gene end by 6 bases; junction bases not matched to a gene: 7. The CDR3 sequence is CASSSQRGTKTQYF. CDR3 nucleotides: TGTGCCAGCAGCTCCCAGCGGGGGACGAAGACCCAGTACTTC. Full variable domain (outside the CDR3, taken from reference TRBV13 and TRBJ2-5): AAGVIQSPRHLIKEKRETATLKCYPIPRHDTVYWYQQGPGQDPQFLISFYEKMQSDKGSIPDRFSAQQFSDYHSELNMSSLELGDSALYFCASSSQRGTKTQYFGPGTRLLVL.

CDR3 sequence: CASRNSAGGPYNEQFF. CDR3 coding DNA: TGTGCCAGCCGTAATTCAGCGGGGGGACCCTACAATGAGCAGTTCTTC. The J gene is TRBJ2-1, the V gene TRBV6-5; 9 bases agree with TRBD2. Looked up from germline, CDR1 is MNHEY and CDR2 is SVGAGI. J was trimmed by 2 bases and V by 8 bases; bases with no gene match: 10. The length of the CDR3 is 16 residues.